This T cell receptor beta chain was recorded in a study of T cells in Graves' hyperthyroidism and ophthalmopathy. RNA transcripts provided the source from which TCR beta CDR3 regions were amplified. The HTBI primer set was used in a first-round RT-PCR of the TCR CDR3. TCRdb used MiXCR to reprocess the multiplex PCR reads, holding one entry per CDR3 protein. The sample contains roughly 510,000 distinct CDR3 sequences, less than 25% of which appear only once. The table lists this clonotype with a few counts. Patients counted as stable if ophthalmopathy did not develop within 18 months. CDR1 and CDR2 (germline): SNHLY, FYNNEI. The CDR3 length is 17 residues. Unmatched junction bases numbered 15, after V lost 8 bases and J lost 0 bases.

The V gene is TRBV2, the J gene TRBJ1-1; 7 bases are a match to TRBD1. Sequenced input: blood. This TCR came from a man in his late teens or twenties with Graves' hyperthyroidism. CDR3 in amino acids: CASALYRDSLLNTEAFF. For the CDR3, the DNA is TGTGCCAGCGCCCTATACCGGGACAGCCTTTTGAACACTGAAGCTTTCTTT.